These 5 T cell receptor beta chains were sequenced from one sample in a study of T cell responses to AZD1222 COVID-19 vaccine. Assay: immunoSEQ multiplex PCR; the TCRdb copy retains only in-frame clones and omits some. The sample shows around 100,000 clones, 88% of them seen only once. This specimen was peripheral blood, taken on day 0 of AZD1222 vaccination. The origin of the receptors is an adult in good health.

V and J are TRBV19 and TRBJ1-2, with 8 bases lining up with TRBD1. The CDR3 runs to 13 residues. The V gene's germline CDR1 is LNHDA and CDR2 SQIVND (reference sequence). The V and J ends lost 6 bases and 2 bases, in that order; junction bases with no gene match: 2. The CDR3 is CASSRQGNYGYTF. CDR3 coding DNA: TGTGCCAGTAGCAGACAGGGGAACTATGGCTACACCTTC.

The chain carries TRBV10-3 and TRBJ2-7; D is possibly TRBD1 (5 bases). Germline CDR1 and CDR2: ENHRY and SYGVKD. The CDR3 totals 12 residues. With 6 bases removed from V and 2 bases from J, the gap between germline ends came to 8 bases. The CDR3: CAIRGQTYEQYF. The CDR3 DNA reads TGTGCCATCAGAGGACAAACCTACGAGCAGTACTTC.

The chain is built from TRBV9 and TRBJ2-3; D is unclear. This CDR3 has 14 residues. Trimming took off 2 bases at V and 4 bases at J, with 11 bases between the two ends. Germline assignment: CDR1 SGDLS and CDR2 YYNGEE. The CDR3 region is CASSVGLSADTQYF. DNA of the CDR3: TGTGCCAGCAGCGTCGGGCTATCCGCAGATACGCAGTATTTT.

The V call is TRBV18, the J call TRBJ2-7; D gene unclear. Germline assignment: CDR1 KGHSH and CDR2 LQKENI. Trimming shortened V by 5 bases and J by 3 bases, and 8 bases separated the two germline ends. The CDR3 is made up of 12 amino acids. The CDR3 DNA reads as TGTGCCAGCTCAGAAAATAGCTACGAGCAGTACTTC. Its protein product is CASSENSYEQYF. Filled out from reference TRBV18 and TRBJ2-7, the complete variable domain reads NAGVMQNPRHLVRRRGQEARLRCSPMKGHSHVYWYRQLPEEGLKFMVYLQKENIIDESGMPKERFSAEFPKEGPSILRIQQVVRGDSAAYFCASSENSYEQYFGPGTRLTVT.

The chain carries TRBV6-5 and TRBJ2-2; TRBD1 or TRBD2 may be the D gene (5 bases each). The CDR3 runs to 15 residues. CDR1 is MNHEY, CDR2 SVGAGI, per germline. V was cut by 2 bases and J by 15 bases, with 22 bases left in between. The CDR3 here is CASSYNPMGRGKMFF. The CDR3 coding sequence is TGTGCCAGCAGTTACAACCCGATGGGACGAGGGAAGATGTTTTTT.